The clone carrying this T cell receptor beta chain has a handful of counts. The junction does not match germline at one end; this may be a read error. These data originate in a study of T cells in Graves' hyperthyroidism and ophthalmopathy. Regions amplified from RNA transcripts were the TCR beta CDR3 regions. The HTBI primer set served for first-round RT-PCR of the TCR CDR3. TCRdb ran MiXCR on the multiplex PCR reads and lists one entry per CDR3 protein. Of some 350,000 distinct CDR3 sequences listed, 20% to 25% were seen once; the top ten hold less than 75%. Germline V lookup: CDR1 SGHRS, CDR2 YFSETQ. This CDR3 has 17 amino acids.

The sequenced sample consisted of blood. The source of this sequence is a man aged 45-60 years with Graves' hyperthyroidism. The chain recombines TRBV5-1 with TRBJ2-1; 8 nucleotides align to TRBD2. The CDR3: CASSLRTSGSSYNEQLF. CDR3 DNA sequence: TGCGCCAGCAGCTTGCGAACGAGCGGGAGCTCCTACAATGAGCAGCTCTTC.